The 6 T cell receptor beta chains below come from one sample, sequenced in a study of blood T cell repertoires in COVID-19. Sequencing used immunoSEQ multiplex PCR; TCRdb keeps in-frame clones, though not all of them. Counted here are roughly 140,000 clones, 88% occurring once; the ten biggest clones make up about 10%. The specimen sequenced was peripheral blood. All receptors come from a man aged 45 to 65 with active or convalescent COVID-19.

The rearrangement links TRBV14 to TRBJ1-4, with unresolved D. The V end lost 1 base, the J end lost 1 base, and 10 bases lay between the germline ends. CDR3 length equals 16 residues. The germline V gene encodes CDR1 SGHDN and CDR2 FVKESK. The CDR3 DNA reads as TGTGCCAGCAGCCAAGCCCGCGGCGGAACTAATGAAAAACTGTTTTTT. Translation gives CASSQARGGTNEKLFF.

The chain uses TRBV5-6 and TRBJ2-1; tentative D call: TRBD1 (6 bases). V shed 6 bases and J shed 1 base, with 20 bases lying between them. The germline CDR1 and CDR2 sequences are SGHDT and YYEEEE. The CDR3 runs to 17 residues. In DNA form, the CDR3 reads TGTGCCAGCAACCCCGGAAAGTTCCAGGGGTCCTACAATGAGCAGTTCTTC. This gives the protein CASNPGKFQGSYNEQFF.

The gene calls are TRBV9 and TRBJ2-5; TRBD1 matches at 9 bases. After removal of 2 bases from V and 5 bases from J, the junction contained 7 bases not matched to a gene. CDR1 and CDR2 from the germline V gene are SGDLS and YYNGEE. CDR3 length: 15 residues. The CDR3 sequence: CASSVGQGQGETQYF. The CDR3 bases are TGTGCCAGCAGCGTTGGTCAAGGACAGGGGGAGACCCAGTACTTC.

The chain has TRBV11-3 and TRBJ2-7; no firm D call. The CDR3 is 14 amino acids. V was cut by 1 base and J by 3 bases, with 10 bases left in between. The germline V gene has CDR1 SGHNT and CDR2 YENEEA. The CDR3 bases are TGTGCCAGCAGCTTAGGAGGCGGAGACTACGAGCAGTACTTC. Translating gives CASSLGGGDYEQYF.

This rearrangement joins TRBV5-1 to TRBJ2-7; 7 nucleotides agree with TRBD2. Germline V gene data show CDR1 as SGHRS and CDR2 as YFSETQ. This CDR3 spans 15 amino acids. After removal of 0 bases from V and 1 base from J, the junction contained 4 bases not matched to a gene. The DNA of the CDR3 is TGCGCCAGCAGCTTGGGGGAGGGCGTATCCTACGAGCAGTACTTC. Translated, it gives CASSLGEGVSYEQYF. Combining the CDR3 with reference TRBV5-1 and TRBJ2-7 gives the whole variable domain KAGVTQTPRYLIKTRGQQVTLSCSPISGHRSVSWYQQTPGQGLQFLFEYFSETQRNKGNFPGRFSGRQFSNSRSEMNVSTLELGDSALYLCASSLGEGVSYEQYFGPGTRLTVT.

The chain couples TRBV21-1 to TRBJ1-4; TRBD1 reflects the table's D call only, with no check against the DNA. TRBV21-1 is assigned pseudogene status. CDR3 length: 18 residues. CDR3 amino acids: CASSKNRSKRQGEEKLFF. The CDR3 DNA is TGTGCCAGCAGCAAAAACCGATCCAAGAGACAGGGGGAAGAAAAACTGTTTTTT.